This TCR beta chain was identified in a study of monozygotic twins with inflammatory bowel disease. CDR1 is MNHEY and CDR2 is SVGAGI in the germline V gene. This CDR3 contains 13 residues. The template switching step added UMIs that contained a 6-nucleotide sample barcode. TCRdb reworked the 5' RACE reads into one entry per CDR3 protein, no DNA. Listed are some 440,000 distinct CDR3 sequences; roughly 2.2% falls within the top ten. Sequenced sample: blood. This chain connects TRBV6-5 to TRBJ2-5. The receptor was isolated from a human donor with ulcerative colitis or Crohn's disease, or a healthy co-twin of an affected twin (not recorded which). The CDR3 spells CASTSGLGETQYF.